Each of the 17 T cell receptor beta chains below was sequenced from the same sample in a study of blood T cell repertoires in COVID-19. This table comes from immunoSEQ multiplex PCR, and its TCRdb copy is limited to in-frame clones, with some not included. The data show about 200,000 clones, roughly 84% seen once. Input material: peripheral blood. These receptors all stem from a man aged 50 to 60 with COVID-19, enrolled during active disease.

The CDR3 loop is CASSPGGSGFSSTDTQYF. The CDR3, as DNA: TGTGCCAGCAGCCCAGGAGGGAGCGGTTTTTCCAGCACAGATACGCAGTATTTT. The chain employs TRBV3-1 (or the pseudogene TRBV3-2) and TRBJ2-3; possible D gene TRBD2, 6 bases. V shed 4 bases and J shed 0 bases, with 20 bases lying between them. Germline V gene data show CDR1 as LGHDT and CDR2 as YNNKEL (reference sequence). The CDR3 extends over 18 amino acids.

The chain links TRBV5-1 to TRBJ2-2; 9 bases align to TRBD1. The CDR3 sequence is 15 residues long. J was trimmed by 5 bases and V by 4 bases; bases with no gene match: 6. The germline CDR1 and CDR2 sequences are SGHRS and YFSETQ. This CDR3 is CASSADRGGTGELFF. CDR3 in DNA: TGCGCCAGCAGCGCGGACAGGGGAGGTACCGGGGAGCTGTTTTTT.

The chain couples TRBV6-1 to TRBJ2-5; tentative D call: TRBD1 (5 bases). V lost 0 bases and J lost 0, with 17 bases in between. CDR3 length: 18 residues. Germline V gives CDR1 MNHNS, CDR2 SASEGT. CDR3 in amino acids: CASSEAVVGPADQETQYF. DNA of the CDR3: TGTGCCAGCAGTGAAGCGGTAGTGGGGCCCGCGGACCAAGAGACCCAGTACTTC.

The V gene is TRBV2, the J gene TRBJ2-7, with D perhaps matching TRBD1 (6 bases). The germline V gene has CDR1 SNHLY and CDR2 FYNNEI. The CDR3 extends over 14 amino acids. V lost 6 bases and J 3 bases, leaving 15 bases between the germline ends. The DNA for the CDR3 is TGTGCCAGCAGCCCGGACAGTAATTTCTACGAGCAGTACTTC. This gives the protein CASSPDSNFYEQYF.

The rearrangement joins TRBV6-6 to TRBJ2-3; 10 bases fit TRBD1. Per the germline V gene, CDR1 is MNHNY and CDR2 is SVGAGI (reference sequence). The trim removed 6 bases at V and 1 base at J, leaving 7 bases unmatched. The CDR3 loop spans 16 amino acids. CDR3 region: CASSRPGTGGTDTQYF. In DNA, the CDR3 is TGTGCCAGCAGCCGCCCTGGGACAGGGGGCACAGATACGCAGTATTTT.

The J gene is TRBJ2-1, the V gene TRBV27, with 8 bases fitting TRBD1. This CDR3 contains 13 residues. Germline V gene data show CDR1 as MNHEY and CDR2 as SMNVEV (reference sequence). V was pared by 7 bases and J by 8 bases, with 7 bases of the junction left unmatched. CDR3 coding DNA: TGTGCCAGCAACCCAGGGGGCTATGATGAGCAGTTCTTC. Translated, it gives CASNPGGYDEQFF.

DNA for the CDR3: TGTGCCAGCAGCTTGACAGGGAGAATCTCCTACGAGCAGTACTTC. It encodes CASSLTGRISYEQYF. V usage is TRBV5-5 and J usage is TRBJ2-7; possibly TRBD1 for D (6 bases). This CDR3 spans 15 amino acids. V was pared by 1 base and J by 0 bases, with 11 bases between. Looked up from germline, CDR1 is SGHKS and CDR2 is YYEKEE (reference sequence).

V and J are TRBV5-1 and TRBJ1-1; 7 nucleotides align to TRBD1. Per germline, CDR1 SGHRS and CDR2 YFSETQ. This CDR3 comprises 14 residues. V was clipped by 2 bases and J by 0 bases; unmatched bases: 1. Written as DNA, the CDR3 is TGCGCCAGCAGCTTCGGGACAGTGAACACTGAAGCTTTCTTT. Its protein is CASSFGTVNTEAFF.

The chain links TRBV5-5 to TRBJ2-3, with D unresolved. The germline V and J ends were trimmed by 0 bases and 2 bases, with 13 bases remaining between them. Germline CDR1 and CDR2: SGHKS and YYEKEE (reference sequence). The CDR3 is 16 residues long. CDR3 loop: CASSLAESLFTDTQYF. The DNA of the CDR3 is TGTGCCAGCAGCTTGGCAGAATCCCTTTTCACAGATACGCAGTATTTT.

The count of this clone is one. The chain has TRBV18 and TRBJ1-4, with D perhaps matching TRBD1 (6 bases). V was trimmed by 2 bases and J by 0 bases, leaving 16 bases between them. Germline V gives CDR1 KGHSH, CDR2 LQKENI. The CDR3 runs to 18 residues. Here the CDR3 reads CASSPMVGGASTNEKLFF. The CDR3 DNA reads TGTGCCAGCTCACCAATGGTTGGGGGGGCGTCAACTAATGAAAAACTGTTTTTT.

The chain employs TRBV18 and TRBJ1-4; D might be TRBD1 (6 bases). The CDR3 sequence is 13 residues long. Germline values: CDR1 KGHSH, CDR2 LQKENI. V was pared by 2 bases and J by 8 bases, with 9 bases between. The CDR3 DNA sequence: TGTGCCAGCTCACCAGGGGGCGCGGAAAAACTGTTTTTT. Translation: CASSPGGAEKLFF.

The chain links TRBV3-1 (or the pseudogene TRBV3-2) to TRBJ1-2; D is unclear. This CDR3 contains 15 residues. V lost 0 bases and J 4 bases, leaving 12 bases between the germline ends. Germline-derived CDR1 and CDR2 are LGHDT and YNNKEL (reference sequence). CDR3 amino acids: CASSQDRGGGYGYTF. The CDR3 DNA reads as TGTGCCAGCAGCCAAGATCGTGGAGGTGGCTATGGCTACACCTTC.

The chain carries TRBV21-1 and TRBJ2-1; the table gives TRBD1 as D, unverified against the DNA. TRBV21-1 corresponds to a pseudogene. The CDR3 is made up of 14 amino acids. Written as DNA, the CDR3 is TGTGCCAGCGGCACGGGACAAGAAAACAATGAGCAGTTCTTC. Amino acid sequence: CASGTGQENNEQFF.

The V and J genes are TRBV30 and TRBJ1-1; D may be TRBD1 (6 bases). Germline CDR1 reads GTSNPN; CDR2 reads SVGIG (reference sequence). The CDR3 consists of 14 residues. Trimming stripped 3 bases from V and 12 bases from J, with 23 bases between. CDR3 amino acids: CAWSSLGGGTKTFF. CDR3 in DNA: TGTGCCTGGAGCTCCCTAGGCGGGGGCACGAAAACTTTCTTT. Drawing the rest from reference TRBV30 and TRBJ1-1, the complete variable domain is SQTIHQWPATLVQPVGSPLSLECTVEGTSNPNLYWYRQAAGRGLQLLFYSVGIGQISSEVPQNLSASRPQDRQFILSSKKLLLSDSGFYLCAWSSLGGGTKTFFGQGTRLTVV.

This clone was detected only once. V is TRBV11-2 and J is TRBJ2-2; the D gene is possibly TRBD2 (6 bases). In germline, CDR1 is SGHAT, CDR2 FQNNGV. The V end was cut by 5 bases, the J end by 2 bases, with 12 bases between. This CDR3 has 15 residues. In DNA form, the CDR3 reads TGTGCCAGCAGCGACGGGACTCCCAACACCGGGGAGCTGTTTTTT. Protein sequence: CASSDGTPNTGELFF.

The J gene is TRBJ2-1, the V gene TRBV4-3; 8 positions agree with TRBD2. The CDR3 has 20 amino acids. Per germline, CDR1 LGHNA and CDR2 YSLEER. The V gene end was trimmed by 0 bases and the J gene end by 4 bases; junction bases not matched to a gene: 17. CDR3 protein: CASSQDLPRNGGGPYNEQFF. Here the CDR3 DNA reads TGCGCCAGCAGCCAAGATCTACCCCGTAACGGGGGGGGACCATACAATGAGCAGTTCTTC.

A single count supports this clone. This chain uses TRBV10-3 with TRBJ2-1, with a possible D match to TRBD2 (6 bases). Germline lookup yields CDR1 ENHRY and CDR2 SYGVKD. Trimming removed 5 bases at V and 10 bases at J, with 12 bases between. The CDR3 length is 12 residues. The DNA of the CDR3 is TGTGCCATCAGTCCGGGAGAATACGAGCAGTTCTTC. This sequence encodes CAISPGEYEQFF.